Included here is one T cell receptor beta chain sequence, with context. Its antigen is as yet unknown. J was trimmed by 8 bases and V by 3 bases; bases with no gene match: 5. The CDR3 covers 14 residues. Per the germline V gene, CDR1 is MDHEN and CDR2 is SYDVKM. PCR primers comprised 60 Vbeta and 13 Jbeta primers. Method: immunoSEQ multiplex PCR; TCRdb's copy keeps in-frame clones and lacks some. Found here are more than 95,000 clones, roughly three quarters of them singletons; the top ten hold under 4%. This sample was included in a study of cytomegalovirus exposure and HLA in healthy donors. Whole-study results and caveats: Most TCR sequences were uncommon, yet certain public TCRs appeared in many donors. Associated with cytomegalovirus, according to the listing, were 170 or so TCR beta chains.

Nominally healthy donors provided the samples, though records likely missed some immune exposures. The sequencing input was PBMCs. The clonotype originates from a man aged 25-45 years in good health and CMV-seronegative. V and J are TRBV28 and TRBJ1-2; 11 positions agree with TRBD1. In DNA form, the CDR3 reads TGTGCCAGCAGTTTGGACAGGGGGCTGATCGGCTACACCTTC. Its protein is CASSLDRGLIGYTF.